This note documents a single TCR beta chain sequence. As originally analysed: It was from reference gene primer amplification that nucleated cell counts were estimated. Assay used: immunoSEQ multiplex PCR; TCRdb lists only in-frame clones, some missing. V and J calls and clone size are those listed in that table; D and trimming were worked out from the DNA. The sample contains about 21,000 clones, more than 80% of which appear only once. The CDR3 loop spans 15 amino acids. CDR1 and CDR2 (germline): SEHNR, FQNEAQ (reference sequence). Losses at the gene ends were 4 bases for V and 5 bases for J; bases not matched to a gene: 5. The data derive from a study of blood T cell repertoires in COVID-19. Across the study: Samples came from the United States, Italy and Spain, spanning acute and convalescent COVID-19.

Material for sequencing was peripheral blood. This receptor was obtained from a woman aged 45-65 years with active COVID-19. The rearrangement joins TRBV7-9 to TRBJ2-1, with 10 bases matching TRBD2. CDR3 amino acids: CASSSTSGMNNEQFF. CDR3 bases: TGTGCCAGCAGCTCAACTAGCGGGATGAACAATGAGCAGTTCTTC.